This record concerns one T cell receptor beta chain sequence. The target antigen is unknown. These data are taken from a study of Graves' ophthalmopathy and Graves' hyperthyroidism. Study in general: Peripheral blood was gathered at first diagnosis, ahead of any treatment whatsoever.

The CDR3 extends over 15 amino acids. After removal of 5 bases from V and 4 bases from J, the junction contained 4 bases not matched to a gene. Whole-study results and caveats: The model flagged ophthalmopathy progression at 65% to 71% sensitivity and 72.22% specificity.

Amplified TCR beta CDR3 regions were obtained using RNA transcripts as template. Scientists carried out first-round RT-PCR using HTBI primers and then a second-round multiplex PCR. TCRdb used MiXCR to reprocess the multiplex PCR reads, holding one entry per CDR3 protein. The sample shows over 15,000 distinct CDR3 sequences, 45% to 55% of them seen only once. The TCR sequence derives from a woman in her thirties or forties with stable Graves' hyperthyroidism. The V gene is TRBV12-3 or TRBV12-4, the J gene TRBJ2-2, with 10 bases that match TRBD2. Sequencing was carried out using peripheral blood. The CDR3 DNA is TGTGCCAGCAGTGCCAGCGGGAGGGCCACCGGGGAGCTGTTTTTT. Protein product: CASSASGRATGELFF.